This T cell receptor beta chain was retrieved from a study of T-cell reconstitution after alpha-beta-depleted transplantation in children. The CDR3 has 16 amino acids. With 4 bases clipped from V and 8 bases from J, the junction kept 10 bases outside the gene matches. Germline CDR1 and CDR2: SGHRS and YFSETQ. The library targeted TCRbeta and was prepared with unique molecular identifiers. MiXCR, applied by TCRdb to the PCR reads, yields one record per CDR3 protein. The top ten clones hold 3.3% of a sample with some 550,000 distinct CDR3 sequences, about 16% of them seen once. The TCR originated in a human donor who donated a stem cell graft to a child with acute lymphoblastic leukemia. The rearrangement links TRBV5-1 to TRBJ2-4; 12 nucleotides align to TRBD1. The sample here was PBMCs from the stem cell graft donor, taken from the stem cell graft. CDR3 protein: CASSRTTRDRGHIQYF. Written as DNA, the CDR3 is TGCGCCAGCAGCCGTACAACCCGGGACAGGGGGCACATTCAGTACTTC. Filled out from reference TRBV5-1 and TRBJ2-4, the complete variable domain reads KAGVTQTPRYLIKTRGQQVTLSCSPISGHRSVSWYQQTPGQGLQFLFEYFSETQRNKGNFPGRFSGRQFSNSRSEMNVSTLELGDSALYLCASSRTTRDRGHIQYFGAGTRLSVL.